Following are 10 T cell receptor beta chains from one sample sequenced in a study of OX40 agonist ivuxolimab in advanced cancers. Sequencing was performed with immunoSEQ multiplex PCR; in TCRdb, only in-frame clones are kept and a portion is missing. This table has 26,000 or so clones, 65% to 80% appearing once. The sequencing used CD4+ or CD8+ T cells sorted from blood, collected in a trial of the OX40 agonist ivuxolimab. Receptor source: an adult with an advanced solid tumor such as melanoma, head and neck, liver or kidney cancer.

The CDR3 spells CASSGTTYEQYF. The CDR3 nucleotides are TGTGCCAGCAGCGGGACCACCTACGAGCAGTACTTC. The chain recombines TRBV5-6 with TRBJ2-7; D is possibly TRBD1 or TRBD2 (5 bases each). Between the trimmed V and J ends, which lost 4 bases and 2 bases, there was a span of 7 bases. This CDR3 is built from 12 residues. Germline-derived CDR1 and CDR2 are SGHDT and YYEEEE. Drawing the rest from reference TRBV5-6 and TRBJ2-7, the complete variable domain is DAGVTQSPTHLIKTRGQQVTLRCSPKSGHDTVSWYQQALGQGPQFIFQYYEEEERQRGNFPDRFSGHQFPNYSSELNVNALLLGDSALYLCASSGTTYEQYFGPGTRLTVT.

CDR3 in amino acids: CASSEGQQTYEQYF. CDR3 nucleotide sequence: TGTGCCAGCAGTGAAGGGCAGCAAACCTACGAGCAGTACTTC. The chain recombines TRBV25-1 with TRBJ2-7, with unresolved D. Germline V gene lookup returns CDR1 MGHDK and CDR2 SYGVNS. This CDR3 has 14 amino acids. Trimming took 2 bases from V and 2 from J, leaving 10 bases between them.

The J gene is TRBJ1-2, the V gene TRBV10-3; D not certain. The length of the CDR3 is 13 residues. The V end was cut by 10 bases, the J end by 8 bases, with 20 bases between. CDR1 is ENHRY and CDR2 is SYGVKD in the germline V gene. DNA for the CDR3: TGTGCCACCCATCTCTCCCCTAAAGGAGGCTACACCTTC. As protein: CATHLSPKGGYTF.

This clone rates as medium-sized. CDR3 coding DNA: TGTGCCAGTAGTATCGAAGGACAGGGGGGCGTGGGCTACACCTTC. Residues: CASSIEGQGGVGYTF. V is TRBV19 and J is TRBJ1-2; TRBD1 matches at 10 bases. The CDR3 sequence is 15 residues long. Germline CDR1 is LNHDA and CDR2 is SQIVND (reference sequence). With 3 bases clipped from V and 8 bases from J, the junction kept 9 bases outside the gene matches.

A few counts support this clone. The chain recombines TRBV6-1 with TRBJ1-2; D unclear. The V and J ends lost 4 bases and 1 base respectively, with 1 base between them. This CDR3 is 11 amino acids long. The germline V gene has CDR1 MNHNS and CDR2 SASEGT. CDR3: CASSGNYGYTF. The CDR3, as DNA: TGTGCCAGCAGTGGTAACTATGGCTACACCTTC.

The V gene is TRBV9, the J gene TRBJ1-6; D uncertain. The V end lost 3 bases, the J end lost 7 bases, and 14 bases lay between the germline ends. Germline CDR1 is SGDLS and CDR2 is YYNGEE. This CDR3 has 15 amino acids. This chain's CDR3 is CASSAPERTNSPLHF. The CDR3 DNA sequence: TGTGCCAGCAGCGCCCCAGAGAGGACCAATTCACCCCTCCACTTT.

V usage is TRBV6-5 and J usage is TRBJ2-7; TRBD2 is a possible D gene (6 bases). Per the germline V gene, CDR1 is MNHEY and CDR2 is SVGAGI. This CDR3 spans 11 amino acids. V was pared by 9 bases and J by 4 bases, with 10 bases between. CDR3 in amino acids: CASGRSYEQYF. In nucleotides, the CDR3 is TGTGCCAGTGGGAGGAGTTACGAGCAGTACTTC.

This clone was found a few times. The chain joins TRBV5-1 to TRBJ1-1; D might be TRBD1 (6 bases). Trimming removed 5 bases at V and 1 base at J, with 9 bases between. CDR3 size: 13 residues. CDR1 is SGHRS and CDR2 is YFSETQ in the germline V gene. The CDR3 DNA reads as TGCGCCAGCAGACCGGGACAGAACACTGAAGCTTTCTTT. It yields the protein CASRPGQNTEAFF.

The chain has TRBV5-4 and TRBJ2-2; D is possibly TRBD1 (6 bases). There are 13 residues in the CDR3. Germline V CDR1 and CDR2: SGHNT, YYREEE (reference sequence). Trimming removed 0 bases at V and 6 bases at J, with 6 bases between. The CDR3 loop is CASSLGTAGELFF. CDR3 coding DNA: TGTGCCAGCAGCTTGGGGACAGCCGGGGAGCTGTTTTTT.

V is TRBV27 and J is TRBJ1-4, with D uncertain. The V end was cut by 4 bases, the J end by 0 bases, with 9 bases between. This CDR3 comprises 15 residues. CDR1 and CDR2 from the germline V gene are MNHEY and SMNVEV (reference sequence). The CDR3 sequence is CASSSYKATNEKLFF. The DNA of the CDR3 is TGTGCCAGCAGTTCGTACAAGGCAACTAATGAAAAACTGTTTTTT.